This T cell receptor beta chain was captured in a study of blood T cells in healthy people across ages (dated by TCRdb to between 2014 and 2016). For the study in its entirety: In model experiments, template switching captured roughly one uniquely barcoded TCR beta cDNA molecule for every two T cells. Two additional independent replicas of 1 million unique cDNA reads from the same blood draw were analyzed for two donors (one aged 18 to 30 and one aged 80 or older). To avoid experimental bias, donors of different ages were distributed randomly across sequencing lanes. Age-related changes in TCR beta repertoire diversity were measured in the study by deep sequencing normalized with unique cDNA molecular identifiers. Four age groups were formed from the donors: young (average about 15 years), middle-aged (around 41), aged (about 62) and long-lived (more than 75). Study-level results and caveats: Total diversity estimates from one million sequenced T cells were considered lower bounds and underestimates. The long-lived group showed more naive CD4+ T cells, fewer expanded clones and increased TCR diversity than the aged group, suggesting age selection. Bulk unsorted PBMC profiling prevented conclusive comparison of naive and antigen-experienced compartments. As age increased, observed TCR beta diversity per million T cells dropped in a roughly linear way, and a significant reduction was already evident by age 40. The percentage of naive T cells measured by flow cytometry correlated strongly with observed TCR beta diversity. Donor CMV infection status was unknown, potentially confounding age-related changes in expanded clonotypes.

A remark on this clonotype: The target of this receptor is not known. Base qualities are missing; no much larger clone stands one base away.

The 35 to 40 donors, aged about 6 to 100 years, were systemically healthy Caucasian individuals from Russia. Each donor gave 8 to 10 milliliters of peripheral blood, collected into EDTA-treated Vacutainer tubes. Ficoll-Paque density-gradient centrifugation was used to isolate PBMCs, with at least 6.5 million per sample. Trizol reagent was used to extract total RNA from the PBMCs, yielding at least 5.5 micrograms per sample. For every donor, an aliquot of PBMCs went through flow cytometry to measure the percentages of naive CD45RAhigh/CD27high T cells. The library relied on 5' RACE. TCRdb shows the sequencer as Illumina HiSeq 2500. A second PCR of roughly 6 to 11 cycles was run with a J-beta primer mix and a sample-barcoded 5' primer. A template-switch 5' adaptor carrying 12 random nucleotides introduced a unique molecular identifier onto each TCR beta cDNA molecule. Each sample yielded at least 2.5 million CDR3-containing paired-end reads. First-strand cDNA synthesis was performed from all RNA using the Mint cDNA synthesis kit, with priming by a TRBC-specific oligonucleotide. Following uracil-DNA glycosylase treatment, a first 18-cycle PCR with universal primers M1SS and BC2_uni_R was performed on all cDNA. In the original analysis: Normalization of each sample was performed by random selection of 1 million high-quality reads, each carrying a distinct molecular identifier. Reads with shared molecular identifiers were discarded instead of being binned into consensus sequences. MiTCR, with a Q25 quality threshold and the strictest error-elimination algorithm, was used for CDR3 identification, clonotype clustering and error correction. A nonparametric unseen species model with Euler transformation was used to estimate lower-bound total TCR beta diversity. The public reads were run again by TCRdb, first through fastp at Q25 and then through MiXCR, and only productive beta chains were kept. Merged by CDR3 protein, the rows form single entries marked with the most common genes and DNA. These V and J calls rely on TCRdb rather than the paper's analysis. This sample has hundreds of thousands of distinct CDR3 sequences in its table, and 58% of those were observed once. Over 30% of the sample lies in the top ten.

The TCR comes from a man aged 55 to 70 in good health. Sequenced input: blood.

The sequenced DNA: TGCAGTGCTAGAGATACGGTGCGGGCCTATGGCTACACCTTC. The resulting protein is CSARDTVRAYGYTF. Recombination connected TRBV20-1 to TRBJ1-2, with the D gene not confidently named. The germline ends are 12 bases apart after V is trimmed by 0 bases and J by 4 bases. The CDR3 covers 14 residues, taking in both the cysteine and the phenylalanine. The DNA shown is the 42-base CDR3, in frame from base 1. CDR1 and CDR2 are drawn from the germline V gene (reference sequence): DFQATT, SNEGSKA.